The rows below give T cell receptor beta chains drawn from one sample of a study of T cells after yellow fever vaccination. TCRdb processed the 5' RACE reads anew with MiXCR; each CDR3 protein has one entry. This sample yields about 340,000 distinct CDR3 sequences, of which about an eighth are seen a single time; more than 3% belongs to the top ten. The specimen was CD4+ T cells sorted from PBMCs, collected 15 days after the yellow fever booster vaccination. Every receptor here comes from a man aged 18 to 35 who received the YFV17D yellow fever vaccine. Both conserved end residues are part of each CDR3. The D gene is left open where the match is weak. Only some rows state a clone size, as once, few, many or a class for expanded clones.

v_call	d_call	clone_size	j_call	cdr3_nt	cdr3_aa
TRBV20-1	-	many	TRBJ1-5	TGCAGTGCTAGCGCCAGGGGAAATCAGCCCCAGCATTTT	CSASARGNQPQHF
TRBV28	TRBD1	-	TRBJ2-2	TGTGCCAGTACCCTGAGTGGACAGGGGAACACCGGGGAGCTGTTTTTT	CASTLSGQGNTGELFF
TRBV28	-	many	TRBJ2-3	TGTGCCAGCAGTTTTGGAGGGCGGACCACAGATACGCAGTATTTT	CASSFGGRTTDTQYF
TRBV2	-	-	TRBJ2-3	TGTGCCAGCAGTGAAGGGACTACGATAGATACGCAGTATTTT	CASSEGTTIDTQYF
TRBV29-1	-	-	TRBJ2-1	TGCAGCGGTGGGGGGTTCAATGAGCAGTTCTTC	CSGGGFNEQFF
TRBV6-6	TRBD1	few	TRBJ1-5	TGTGCCAGCAACCCGGCCCGGGACAGGGTGGATCAGCCCCAGCATTTT	CASNPARDRVDQPQHF
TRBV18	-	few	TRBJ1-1	TGTGCCAGCTCCGACGGGGAGAACACTGAAGCTTTCTTT	CASSDGENTEAFF
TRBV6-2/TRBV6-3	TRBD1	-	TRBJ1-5	TGTGCCAGCAGTCCCGGGACAGGGGAGAATCAGCCCCAGCATTTT	CASSPGTGENQPQHF
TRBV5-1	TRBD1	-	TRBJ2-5	TGCGCCAGCAGCTTGCGGTCAGGGGGCTGGGAGACCCAGTACTTC	CASSLRSGGWETQYF
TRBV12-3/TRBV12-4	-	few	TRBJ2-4	TGTGCCAGCACCTCCAACCCAGGGCAGGGCAAAAACATTCAGTACTTC	CASTSNPGQGKNIQYF
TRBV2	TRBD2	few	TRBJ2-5	TGTGCCAGCAGAGGACTAGCGGGGTCTAAGACCCAGTACTTC	CASRGLAGSKTQYF
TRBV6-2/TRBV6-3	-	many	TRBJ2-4	TGTGCCGCGGGCCGGGACATTCAGTACTTC	CAAGRDIQYF
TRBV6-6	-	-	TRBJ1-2	TGTGCCAGCAGCCCTACCTCGGATGGCTACACCTTC	CASSPTSDGYTF
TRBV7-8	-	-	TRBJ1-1	TGTGCCAGCAGCCCACGTTTGAACACTGAAGCTTTCTTT	CASSPRLNTEAFF
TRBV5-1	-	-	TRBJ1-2	TGCGCCAGCAGCTGGGTAGGGGAACGGGCCTATGGCTACACCTTC	CASSWVGERAYGYTF
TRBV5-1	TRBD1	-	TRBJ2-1	TGCGCCAGCAGCAGACAGGGATACAATGAGCAGTTCTTC	CASSRQGYNEQFF
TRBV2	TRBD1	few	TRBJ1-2	TGTGCCAGCAGGCCTGGCCAGGGGGCCTATGGCTACACCTTC	CASRPGQGAYGYTF
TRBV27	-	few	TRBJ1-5	TGTGCCAGCAGTTTATCAAGACAGAATCAGCCCCAGCATTTT	CASSLSRQNQPQHF
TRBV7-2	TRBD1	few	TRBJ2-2	TGTGCCAGCAGCTCGAGACTCCTGGGACAGGGTAGATCCACCGGGGAGCTGTTTTTT	CASSSRLLGQGRSTGELFF
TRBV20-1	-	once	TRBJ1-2	TGCAGTGCTGGAGGAGAGGCTTCTCGGAACTATGGCTACACCTTC	CSAGGEASRNYGYTF
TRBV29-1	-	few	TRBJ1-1	TGCAGCGTTGATTGGGGTGGGGTGAACACTGAAGCTTTCTTT	CSVDWGGVNTEAFF
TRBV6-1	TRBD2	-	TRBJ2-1	TGTGCCAGCAGGACGGGGGGGGGGTACAATGAGCAGTTCTTC	CASRTGGGYNEQFF
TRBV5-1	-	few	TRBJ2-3	TGCGCCAGCAGCGCCTCAACGGGACAAATCCCAGATACGCAGTATTTT	CASSASTGQIPDTQYF
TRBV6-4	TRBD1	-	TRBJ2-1	TGTGCCAGCAGTGCCACTGGCGGACAGGGGTACAATGAGCAGTTCTTC	CASSATGGQGYNEQFF
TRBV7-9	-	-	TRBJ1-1	TGTGCCAGCAGCTTATTTTTATGGGAAACTGAAGCTTTCTTT	CASSLFLWETEAFF
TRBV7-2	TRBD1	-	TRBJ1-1	TGTGCCAGCAGCTCTAACTACAGGGGAACAGCTTTCTTT	CASSSNYRGTAFF
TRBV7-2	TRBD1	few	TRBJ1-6	TGTGCCAGCAGCTTAGCCGGGACAGGGTTCAAATCACCCCTCCACTTT	CASSLAGTGFKSPLHF